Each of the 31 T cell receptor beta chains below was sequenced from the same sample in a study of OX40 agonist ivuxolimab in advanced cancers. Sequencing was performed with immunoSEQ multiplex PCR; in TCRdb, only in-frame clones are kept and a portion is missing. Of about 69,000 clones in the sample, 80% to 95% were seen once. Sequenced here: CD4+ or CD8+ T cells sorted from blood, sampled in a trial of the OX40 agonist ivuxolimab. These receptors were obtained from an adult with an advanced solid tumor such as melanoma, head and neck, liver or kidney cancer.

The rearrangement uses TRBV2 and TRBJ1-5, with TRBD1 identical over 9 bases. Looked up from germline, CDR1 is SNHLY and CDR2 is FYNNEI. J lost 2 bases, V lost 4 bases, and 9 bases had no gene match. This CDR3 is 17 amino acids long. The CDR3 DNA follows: TGTGCCAGCAGTGTGGACAGGGGAACTTTAGGCAATCAGCCCCAGCATTTT. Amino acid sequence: CASSVDRGTLGNQPQHF.

CDR3 loop: CASSEGGRGSYGYTF. In nucleotides, the CDR3 is TGTGCCAGCAGTGAAGGGGGCAGGGGATCCTATGGCTACACCTTC. The genes are TRBV6-1 and TRBJ1-2; weak D call: TRBD1 (6 bases). Trimming pared 1 base from V and 4 bases from J, leaving 13 bases between. The CDR3 has 15 amino acids. The germline V gene encodes CDR1 MNHNS and CDR2 SASEGT.

The chain's CDR3 is CASSQGRGPGTEAFF. The DNA for the CDR3 is TGCGCCAGCAGCCAAGGTAGGGGGCCGGGTACTGAAGCTTTCTTT. The rearrangement uses TRBV4-3 and TRBJ1-1; 7 nucleotides align to TRBD1. CDR3 length: 15 residues. V lost 1 base to trimming and J lost 5 bases; unmatched junction nucleotides: 7. In germline, CDR1 is LGHNA, CDR2 YSLEER.

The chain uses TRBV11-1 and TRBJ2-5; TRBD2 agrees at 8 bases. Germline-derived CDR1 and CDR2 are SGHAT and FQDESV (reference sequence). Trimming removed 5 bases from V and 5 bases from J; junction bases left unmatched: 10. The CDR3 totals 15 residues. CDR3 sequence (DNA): TGTGCCAGCAGCCCCGGCCGGGGCGGGGGGGAGACCCAGTACTTC. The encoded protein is CASSPGRGGGETQYF.

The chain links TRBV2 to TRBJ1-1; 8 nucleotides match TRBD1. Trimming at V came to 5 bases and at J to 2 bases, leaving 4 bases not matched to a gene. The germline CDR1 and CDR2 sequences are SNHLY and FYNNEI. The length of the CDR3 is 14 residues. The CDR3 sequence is CASSTGQGNTEAFF. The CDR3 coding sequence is TGTGCCAGCAGTACCGGACAGGGAAACACTGAAGCTTTCTTT.

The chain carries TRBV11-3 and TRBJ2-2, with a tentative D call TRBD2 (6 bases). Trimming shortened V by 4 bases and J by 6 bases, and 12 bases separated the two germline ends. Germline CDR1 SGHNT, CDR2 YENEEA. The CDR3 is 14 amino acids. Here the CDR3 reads CASSSRDLAGELFF. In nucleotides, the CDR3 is TGTGCCAGCAGCTCCCGGGACTTGGCCGGGGAGCTGTTTTTT.

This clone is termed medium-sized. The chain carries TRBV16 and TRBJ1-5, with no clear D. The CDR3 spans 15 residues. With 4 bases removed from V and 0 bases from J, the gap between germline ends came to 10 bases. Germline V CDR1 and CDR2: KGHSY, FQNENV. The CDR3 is CASSLSGYSNQPQHF. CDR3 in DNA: TGTGCCAGCAGCCTTTCGGGTTATAGCAATCAGCCCCAGCATTTT.

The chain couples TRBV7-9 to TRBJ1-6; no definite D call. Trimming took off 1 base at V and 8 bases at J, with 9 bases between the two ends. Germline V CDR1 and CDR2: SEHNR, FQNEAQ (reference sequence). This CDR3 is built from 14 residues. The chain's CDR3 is CASSLVGLDSPLHF. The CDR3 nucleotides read TGTGCCAGCAGCTTAGTGGGGTTAGATTCACCCCTCCACTTT.

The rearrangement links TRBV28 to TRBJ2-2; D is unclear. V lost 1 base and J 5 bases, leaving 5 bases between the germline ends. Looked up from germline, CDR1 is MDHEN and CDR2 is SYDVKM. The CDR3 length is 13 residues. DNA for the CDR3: TGTGCCAGCAGTTTATCCCCAACCGGGGAGCTGTTTTTT. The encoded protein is CASSLSPTGELFF. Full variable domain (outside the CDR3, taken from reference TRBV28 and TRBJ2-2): DVKVTQSSRYLVKRTGEKVFLECVQDMDHENMFWYRQDPGLGLRLIYFSYDVKMKEKGDIPEGYSVSREKKERFSLILESASTNQTSMYLCASSLSPTGELFFGEGSRLTVL.

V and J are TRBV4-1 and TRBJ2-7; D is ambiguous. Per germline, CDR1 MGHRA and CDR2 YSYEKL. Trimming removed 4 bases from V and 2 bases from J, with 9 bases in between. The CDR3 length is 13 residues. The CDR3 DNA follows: TGCGCCAGCAGCCTCCGGGTCGCCTACGAGCAGTACTTC. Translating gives CASSLRVAYEQYF.

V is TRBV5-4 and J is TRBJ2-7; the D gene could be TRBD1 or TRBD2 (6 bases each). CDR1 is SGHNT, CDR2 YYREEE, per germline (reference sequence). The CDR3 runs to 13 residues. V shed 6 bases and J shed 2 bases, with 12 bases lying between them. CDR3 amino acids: CASTGGDTYEQYF. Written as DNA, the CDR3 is TGTGCCAGCACTGGCGGGGACACCTACGAGCAGTACTTC.

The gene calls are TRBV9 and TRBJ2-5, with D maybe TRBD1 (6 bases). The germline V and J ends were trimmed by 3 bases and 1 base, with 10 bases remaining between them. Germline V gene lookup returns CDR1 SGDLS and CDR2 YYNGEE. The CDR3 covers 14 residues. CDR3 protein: CASSALGGQETQYF. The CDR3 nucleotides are TGTGCCAGCAGCGCCCTAGGGGGCCAAGAGACCCAGTACTTC.

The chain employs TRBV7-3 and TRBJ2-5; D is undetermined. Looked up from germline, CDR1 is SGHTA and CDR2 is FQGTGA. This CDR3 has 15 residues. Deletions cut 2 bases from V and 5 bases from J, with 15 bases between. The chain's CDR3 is CASSLYPQPRETQYF. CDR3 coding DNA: TGTGCCAGCAGCTTATACCCACAACCAAGGGAGACCCAGTACTTC.

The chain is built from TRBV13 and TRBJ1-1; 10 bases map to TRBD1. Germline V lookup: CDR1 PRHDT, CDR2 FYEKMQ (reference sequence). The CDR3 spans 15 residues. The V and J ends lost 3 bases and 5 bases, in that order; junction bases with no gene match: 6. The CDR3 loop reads CASSFPGTGETEAFF. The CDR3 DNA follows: TGTGCCAGCAGCTTCCCTGGGACAGGGGAGACTGAAGCTTTCTTT. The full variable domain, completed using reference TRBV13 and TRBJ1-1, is AAGVIQSPRHLIKEKRETATLKCYPIPRHDTVYWYQQGPGQDPQFLISFYEKMQSDKGSIPDRFSAQQFSDYHSELNMSSLELGDSALYFCASSFPGTGETEAFFGQGTRLTVV.

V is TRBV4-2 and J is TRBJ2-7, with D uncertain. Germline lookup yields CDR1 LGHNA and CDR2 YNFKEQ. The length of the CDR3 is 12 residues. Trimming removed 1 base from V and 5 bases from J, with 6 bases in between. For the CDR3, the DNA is TGTGCCAGCAGCCAAGGTGGGGACGAGCAGTACTTC. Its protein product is CASSQGGDEQYF.

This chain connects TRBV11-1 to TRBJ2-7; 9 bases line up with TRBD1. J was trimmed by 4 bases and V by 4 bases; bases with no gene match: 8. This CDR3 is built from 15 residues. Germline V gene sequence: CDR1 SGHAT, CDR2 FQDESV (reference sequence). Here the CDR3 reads CASSSTGTGRYEQYF. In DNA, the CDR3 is TGTGCCAGCAGCTCAACCGGGACAGGGAGGTACGAGCAGTACTTC.

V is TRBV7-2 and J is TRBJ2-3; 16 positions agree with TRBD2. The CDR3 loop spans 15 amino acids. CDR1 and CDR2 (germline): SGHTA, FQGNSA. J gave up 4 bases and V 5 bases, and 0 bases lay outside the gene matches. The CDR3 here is CASSGTSGRADTQYF. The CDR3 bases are TGTGCCAGCAGCGGGACTAGCGGGAGGGCAGATACGCAGTATTTT.

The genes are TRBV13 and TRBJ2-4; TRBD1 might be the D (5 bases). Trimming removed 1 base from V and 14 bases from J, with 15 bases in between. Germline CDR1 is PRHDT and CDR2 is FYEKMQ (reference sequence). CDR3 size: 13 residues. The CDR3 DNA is TGTGCCAGCAGCTTAGAAGGGGCCAAACAGGAGTACTTC. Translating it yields CASSLEGAKQEYF.

Here the CDR3 reads CASTLTGLTTPQYF. DNA of the CDR3: TGTGCCAGTACCCTAACAGGGTTAACGACACCGCAGTATTTT. The chain links TRBV19 to TRBJ2-3; possible D gene TRBD1, 6 bases. Looked up from germline, CDR1 is LNHDA and CDR2 is SQIVND (reference sequence). CDR3 length equals 14 residues. V dropped 7 bases and J dropped 10 bases, with 21 bases sitting between them.

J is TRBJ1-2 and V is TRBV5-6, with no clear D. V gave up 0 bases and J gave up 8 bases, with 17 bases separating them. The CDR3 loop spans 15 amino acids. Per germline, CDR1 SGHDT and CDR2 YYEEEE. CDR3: CASSLEFEGSRGYTF. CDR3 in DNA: TGTGCCAGCAGCTTGGAGTTCGAGGGATCGCGGGGCTACACCTTC.

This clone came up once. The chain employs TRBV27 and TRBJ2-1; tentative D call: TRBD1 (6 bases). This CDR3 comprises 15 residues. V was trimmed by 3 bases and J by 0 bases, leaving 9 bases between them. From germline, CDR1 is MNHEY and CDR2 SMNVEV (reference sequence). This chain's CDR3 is CASSFTGTSYNEQFF. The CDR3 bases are TGTGCCAGCAGTTTTACAGGGACCTCCTACAATGAGCAGTTCTTC.

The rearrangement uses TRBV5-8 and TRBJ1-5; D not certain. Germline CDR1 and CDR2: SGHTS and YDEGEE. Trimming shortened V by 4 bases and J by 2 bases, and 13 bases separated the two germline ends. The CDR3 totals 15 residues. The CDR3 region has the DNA TGTGCCAGCAGCCGATGGTCCCCAGGCAATCAGCCCCAGCATTTT. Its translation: CASSRWSPGNQPQHF.

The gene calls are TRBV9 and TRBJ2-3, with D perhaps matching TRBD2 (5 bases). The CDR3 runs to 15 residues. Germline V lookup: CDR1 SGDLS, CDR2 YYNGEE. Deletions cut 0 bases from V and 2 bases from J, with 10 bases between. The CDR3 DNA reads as TGTGCCAGCAGCGTAGTCGTTAGCGCCACAGATACGCAGTATTTT. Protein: CASSVVVSATDTQYF.

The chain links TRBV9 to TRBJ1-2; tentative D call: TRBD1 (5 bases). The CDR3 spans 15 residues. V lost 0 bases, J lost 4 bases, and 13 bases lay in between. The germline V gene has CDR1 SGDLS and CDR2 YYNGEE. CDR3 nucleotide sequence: TGTGCCAGCAGCGTAGGAGGGGCTGATATCTATGGCTACACCTTC. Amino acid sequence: CASSVGGADIYGYTF.

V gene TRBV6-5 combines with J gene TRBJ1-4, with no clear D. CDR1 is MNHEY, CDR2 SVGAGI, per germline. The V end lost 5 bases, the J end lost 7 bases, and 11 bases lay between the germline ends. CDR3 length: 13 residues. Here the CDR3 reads CASSPGRGEKLFF. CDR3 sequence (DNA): TGTGCCAGCAGTCCTGGACGAGGTGAAAAACTGTTTTTT.

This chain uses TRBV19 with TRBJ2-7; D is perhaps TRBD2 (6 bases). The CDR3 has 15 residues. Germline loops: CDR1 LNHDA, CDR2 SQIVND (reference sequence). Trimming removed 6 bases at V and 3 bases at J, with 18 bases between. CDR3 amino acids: CASSPAPQGGYEQYF. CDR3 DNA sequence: TGTGCCAGTAGCCCTGCGCCCCAGGGAGGCTACGAGCAGTACTTC.

The CDR3 sequence is CAWRNFNEQFF. CDR3 nucleotide sequence: TGTGCCTGGAGGAATTTCAATGAGCAGTTCTTC. This chain joins TRBV30 and TRBJ2-1; D unresolved. This CDR3 contains 11 residues. V lost 3 bases and J lost 6, with 6 bases in between. Germline V CDR1 and CDR2: GTSNPN, SVGIG (reference sequence).

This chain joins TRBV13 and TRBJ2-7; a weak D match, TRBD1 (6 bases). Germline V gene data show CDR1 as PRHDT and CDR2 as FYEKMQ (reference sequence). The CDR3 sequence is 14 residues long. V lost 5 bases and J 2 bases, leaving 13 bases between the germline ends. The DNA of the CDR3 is TGTGCCAGCAGCCCGCCAACAGGGCCCTACGAGCAGTACTTC. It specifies CASSPPTGPYEQYF.

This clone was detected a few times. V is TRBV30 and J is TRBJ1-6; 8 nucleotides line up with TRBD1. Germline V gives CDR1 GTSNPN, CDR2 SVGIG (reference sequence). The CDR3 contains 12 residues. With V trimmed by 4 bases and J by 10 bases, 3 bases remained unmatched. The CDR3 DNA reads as TGTGCCTGGACAGGGGGCTTGTCACCCCTCCACTTT. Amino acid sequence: CAWTGGLSPLHF.

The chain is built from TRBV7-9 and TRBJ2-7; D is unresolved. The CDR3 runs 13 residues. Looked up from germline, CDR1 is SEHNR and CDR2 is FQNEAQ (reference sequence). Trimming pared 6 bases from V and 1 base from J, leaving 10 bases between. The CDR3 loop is CASSPGPSYEQYF. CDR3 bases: TGTGCCAGCAGTCCTGGGCCGTCCTACGAGCAGTACTTC.

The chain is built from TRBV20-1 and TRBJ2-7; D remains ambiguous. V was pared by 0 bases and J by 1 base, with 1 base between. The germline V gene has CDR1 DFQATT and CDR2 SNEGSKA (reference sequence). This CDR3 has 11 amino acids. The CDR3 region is CSARDSYEQYF. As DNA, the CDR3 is TGCAGTGCTAGAGATTCCTACGAGCAGTACTTC.